Listed here are 18 T cell receptor beta chains from one sample, sequenced in a study of blood T cell repertoires in COVID-19. Clones were read by immunoSEQ multiplex PCR, and TCRdb kept only the in-frame ones, dropping some. The table shows roughly 43,000 clones, with about 85% occurring only once. Sequencing used peripheral blood. The receptor set was obtained from a human donor in a cohort sampled during active COVID-19.

The V gene is TRBV28, the J gene TRBJ2-1, with 8 nucleotides matching TRBD2. V dropped 5 bases and J dropped 4; count of bases not matched to a gene: 13. This CDR3 spans 17 amino acids. Germline assignment: CDR1 MDHEN and CDR2 SYDVKM. The DNA of the CDR3 is TGTGCCAGCAGTACGCCCTGGGTAGCGGGGAATTACAATGAGCAGTTCTTC. Residues: CASSTPWVAGNYNEQFF.

The CDR3 loop reads CSAPVRYEQYF. The CDR3 region has the DNA TGCAGTGCTCCGGTGAGGTACGAGCAGTACTTC. The rearrangement uses TRBV20-1 and TRBJ2-7, with D hard to call. Germline V gives CDR1 DFQATT, CDR2 SNEGSKA (reference sequence). There are 11 residues in the CDR3. Trimming pared 5 bases from V and 4 bases from J, leaving 9 bases between.

This clone was observed a handful of times. This chain links TRBV23-1 with TRBJ2-5, with 14 nucleotides matching TRBD2. TRBV23-1 is an open reading frame, and its role is uncertain. V was clipped by 5 bases and J by 4 bases; unmatched bases: 12. CDR3 length: 18 amino acids. CDR3 nucleotide sequence: TGCGCCAGCAGTGCCGGGACTAGCGGGGGTAGTGAAGGAGAGACCCAGTACTTC. It encodes CASSAGTSGGSEGETQYF.

The J gene is TRBJ2-7, the V gene TRBV6-1; 9 bases are a match to TRBD2. CDR1 is MNHNS, CDR2 SASEGT, per germline. The CDR3 runs to 19 residues. The V segment lost 2 bases and the J segment 4 bases; nucleotides outside the gene matches: 18. In DNA form, the CDR3 reads TGTGCCAGCAGTGAAAGACAGGGTCTCTTGCGGGGGGGCCGGTACGAGCAGTACTTC. Its translation: CASSERQGLLRGGRYEQYF.

This chain connects TRBV7-3 to TRBJ2-7; 11 bases agree with TRBD2. Germline V gene lookup returns CDR1 SGHTA and CDR2 FQGTGA. With V trimmed by 4 bases and J by 3 bases, 2 bases remained unmatched. This CDR3 contains 14 residues. Here the CDR3 DNA reads TGTGCCAGCAGCTCTGGGACTAGCGGCTACGAGCAGTACTTC. Encoded protein: CASSSGTSGYEQYF.

The chain employs TRBV5-6 and TRBJ1-1; 9 positions match TRBD1. The CDR3 runs to 16 residues. Germline V gene sequence: CDR1 SGHDT, CDR2 YYEEEE. V was clipped by 4 bases and J by 0 bases; unmatched bases: 7. CDR3 sequence: CASSGTGNYMNTEAFF. The CDR3 DNA follows: TGTGCCAGCAGCGGGACAGGGAACTACATGAACACTGAAGCTTTCTTT.

The rearrangement joins TRBV21-1 to TRBJ2-3; the table assigns TRBD2, which was not confirmed against the DNA. TRBV21-1 is designated a pseudogene. The CDR3 is 14 residues long. In DNA form, the CDR3 reads TGTGCCAGCAGGGGGTGGGGAGGGTCAGATACGCAGTATTTT. This encodes CASRGWGGSDTQYF.

The rearrangement joins TRBV5-6 to TRBJ2-5, with 7 bases matching TRBD1. V gave up 2 bases and J gave up 4 bases; unmatched junction bases: 5. CDR1 and CDR2 from the germline V gene are SGHDT and YYEEEE. The CDR3 covers 14 residues. CDR3 bases: TGTGCCAGCAGCTTAAGGACAGGAGCAGAGACCCAGTACTTC. It specifies CASSLRTGAETQYF.

The chain has TRBV12-5 and TRBJ1-2; 7 nucleotides line up with TRBD1. Losses at the gene ends were 3 bases for V and 3 bases for J; bases not matched to a gene: 4. The CDR3 extends over 14 amino acids. Germline loops: CDR1 LGHNT, CDR2 FRNRAP. CDR3 sequence (DNA): TGTGCTAGTGGTTTTGACAGGGCCTACTATGGCTACACCTTC. Translation gives CASGFDRAYYGYTF. Supplemented by reference TRBV12-5 and TRBJ1-2, the full variable domain reads DARVTQTPRHKVTEMGQEVTMRCQPILGHNTVFWYRQTMMQGLELLAYFRNRAPLDDSGMPKDRFSAEMPDATLATLKIQPSEPRDSAVYFCASGFDRAYYGYTFGSGTRLTVV.

J is TRBJ1-5 and V is TRBV5-1; the D gene is possibly TRBD1 (5 bases). CDR1 SGHRS and CDR2 YFSETQ come from the germline V gene. V was pared by 10 bases and J by 5 bases, with 16 bases between. The CDR3 runs 13 residues. In DNA, the CDR3 is TGCGCCGGGGGGAGACAGAATCATCAGCCCCAGCATTTT. Encoded protein: CAGGRQNHQPQHF.

This clone was counted only a few times. The rearrangement joins TRBV19 to TRBJ1-5; D is undetermined. The CDR3 contains 18 residues. The germline V gene has CDR1 LNHDA and CDR2 SQIVND (reference sequence). V lost 5 bases and J 0 bases, leaving 20 bases between the germline ends. The CDR3 region has the DNA TGTGCCAGTAGTCTTCGGGATCGGGGTGGCCATAGCAATCAGCCCCAGCATTTT. This codes for CASSLRDRGGHSNQPQHF.

The genes are TRBV21-1 and TRBJ2-6; the D call in the table, TRBD1, was not verified against the DNA. TRBV21-1 is a pseudogene segment. The CDR3 has 17 residues. CDR3 protein: CASSKVAPLSGANVLTF. In DNA, the CDR3 is TGTGCCAGCAGCAAAGTGGCCCCTCTCTCTGGGGCCAACGTCCTGACTTTC.

The CDR3 sequence: CASSTGGVGSTEAFF. Written as DNA, the CDR3 is TGTGCCAGCTCGACCGGGGGGGTTGGGAGCACTGAAGCTTTCTTT. V gene TRBV18 combines with J gene TRBJ1-1, with D perhaps matching TRBD1 (5 bases). This CDR3 is 15 amino acids long. In germline, CDR1 is KGHSH, CDR2 LQKENI. Between the trimmed V and J ends, which lost 6 bases and 4 bases, there was a span of 18 bases. Full variable domain (remainder filled in from reference TRBV18 and TRBJ1-1): NAGVMQNPRHLVRRRGQEARLRCSPMKGHSHVYWYRQLPEEGLKFMVYLQKENIIDESGMPKERFSAEFPKEGPSILRIQQVVRGDSAAYFCASSTGGVGSTEAFFGQGTRLTVV.

This clone has only a few counts. The J gene is TRBJ1-6, the V gene TRBV6-6; D is perhaps TRBD1 (5 bases). This CDR3 is 13 amino acids long. Trimming removed 5 bases at V and 7 bases at J, with 9 bases between. CDR1 and CDR2 (germline): MNHNY, SVGAGI (reference sequence). The CDR3 loop reads CASSTRGNSPLHF. The CDR3 coding sequence is TGTGCCAGCAGTACGCGGGGGAATTCACCCCTCCACTTT.

The J gene is TRBJ1-2, the V gene TRBV21-1. TRBV21-1 is a listed pseudogene. The length of the CDR3 is 16 residues. This CDR3 reads CASSKDRDYFNYGYTF. The CDR3 nucleotides are TGTGCCAGCAGCAAAGACAGGGACTACTTTAACTATGGCTACACCTTC.

This chain links TRBV14 with TRBJ2-7, with TRBD2 as a possible D gene (6 bases). The V gene's germline CDR1 is SGHDN and CDR2 FVKESK. V dropped 3 bases and J dropped 2 bases, with 8 bases sitting between them. There are 13 residues in the CDR3. The CDR3 region has the DNA TGTGCCAGCAGCCACGGGAGACCCTACGAGCAGTACTTC. Its protein product is CASSHGRPYEQYF.

This rearrangement joins TRBV5-6 to TRBJ1-6; 8 nucleotides align to TRBD1. Germline CDR1 is SGHDT and CDR2 is YYEEEE. V was clipped by 1 base and J by 6 bases; unmatched bases: 3. The CDR3 has 15 residues. CDR3 bases: TGTGCCAGCAGCTTGAAAGGACAGGGTAATTCACCCCTCCACTTT. This encodes CASSLKGQGNSPLHF.

V gene TRBV5-1 combines with J gene TRBJ1-2; unclear D gene. Germline-derived CDR1 and CDR2 are SGHRS and YFSETQ. There are 15 residues in the CDR3. The V gene lost 1 base and the J gene lost 8 bases, with 18 bases spanning the gap. CDR3 sequence reads: CASSLTTLPTGGYTF. The CDR3 bases are TGCGCCAGCAGCTTGACCACTCTTCCCACGGGAGGCTACACCTTC. Complete variable domain (other parts from reference TRBV5-1 and TRBJ1-2): KAGVTQTPRYLIKTRGQQVTLSCSPISGHRSVSWYQQTPGQGLQFLFEYFSETQRNKGNFPGRFSGRQFSNSRSEMNVSTLELGDSALYLCASSLTTLPTGGYTFGSGTRLTVV.